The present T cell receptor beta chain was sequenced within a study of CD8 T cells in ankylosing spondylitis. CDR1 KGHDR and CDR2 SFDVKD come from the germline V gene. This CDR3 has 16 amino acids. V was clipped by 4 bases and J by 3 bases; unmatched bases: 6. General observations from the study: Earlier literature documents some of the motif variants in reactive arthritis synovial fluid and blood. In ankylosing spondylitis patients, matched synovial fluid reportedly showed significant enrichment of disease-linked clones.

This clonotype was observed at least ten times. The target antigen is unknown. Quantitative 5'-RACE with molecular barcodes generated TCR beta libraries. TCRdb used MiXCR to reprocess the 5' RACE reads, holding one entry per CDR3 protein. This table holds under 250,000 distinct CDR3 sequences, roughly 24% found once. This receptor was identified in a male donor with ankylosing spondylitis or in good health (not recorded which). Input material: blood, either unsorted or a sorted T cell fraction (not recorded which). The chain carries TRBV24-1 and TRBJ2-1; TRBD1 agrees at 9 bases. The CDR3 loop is CATSEKGQGFYNEQFF. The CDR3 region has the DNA TGTGCCACCAGTGAAAAAGGACAGGGGTTCTACAATGAGCAGTTCTTC.